Here is one T cell receptor (beta chain) with its context. Authors' data handling: Reference gene primer amplification gave nucleated cell count estimates. Sequenced by immunoSEQ multiplex PCR; TCRdb stores in-frame clones only, minus some. From that table come the V and J calls and clone size; the DNA was used to work out D and trimming. The sample has about 160,000 clones; approximately 92% are singletons. These data come from a study of blood T cell repertoires in COVID-19. On the study more broadly: The origin of the acute and convalescent COVID-19 samples was the United States, Italy and Spain. In each case, the material was cDNA or gDNA derived from T cells, B-cell-depleted T cells, or PBMCs.

The CDR3 length is 14 residues. Germline V gene data show CDR1 as MDHEN and CDR2 as SYDVKM. The V end lost 4 bases, the J end lost 6 bases, and 16 bases lay between the germline ends. The receptor's source is a woman between 50 and 59 years old with acute or convalescent COVID-19. Sample: peripheral blood. V gene TRBV28 combines with J gene TRBJ2-7; D uncertain. CDR3 DNA: TGTGCCAGCAGTTCACCTGACTCCTACGGCGAGCAGTACTTC. Protein sequence: CASSSPDSYGEQYF.